These 24 T cell receptor beta chains originate from one sample sequenced in a study of cytomegalovirus exposure and HLA in healthy donors. Researchers ran the PCR with 60 Vbeta and 13 Jbeta primers. Assay: immunoSEQ multiplex PCR; the TCRdb copy retains only in-frame clones and omits some. This table holds 54,000 or so clones, around two thirds found once. Sequenced input: PBMCs. The receptors shown here come from a woman between 55 and 75 years old in good health and CMV-seropositive.

The genes are TRBV5-1 and TRBJ2-2; D gene ambiguous. The germline gives CDR1 SGHRS, CDR2 YFSETQ. CDR3 size: 14 residues. V was cut by 3 bases and J by 0 bases, with 6 bases left in between. The chain's CDR3 is CASSSGPNTGELFF. CDR3 nucleotides: TGCGCCAGCAGCTCGGGTCCGAACACCGGGGAGCTGTTTTTT.

This clone was seen a few times. This rearrangement joins TRBV4-3 to TRBJ1-2; D is possibly TRBD1 (6 bases). Looked up from germline, CDR1 is LGHNA and CDR2 is YSLEER. The CDR3 is made up of 15 amino acids. The germline V and J ends were trimmed by 1 base and 1 base, with 10 bases remaining between them. In DNA form, the CDR3 reads TGCGCCAGCAGCCAAGGGGGACAAATTAACTATGGCTACACCTTC. It codes for CASSQGGQINYGYTF.

The gene calls are TRBV6-6 and TRBJ1-2; 8 nucleotides align to TRBD1. The CDR3 spans 13 residues. CDR1 and CDR2 from the germline V gene are MNHNY and SVGAGI (reference sequence). With V trimmed by 5 bases and J by 7 bases, 6 bases remained unmatched. The CDR3 DNA sequence: TGTGCCAGCAGTCCACAGGGGGTGGGTGGCTACACCTTC. Its protein is CASSPQGVGGYTF.

The chain carries TRBV6-4 and TRBJ2-2, with a possible D match to TRBD1 (6 bases). CDR3 length equals 14 residues. Between the trimmed V and J ends, which lost 6 bases and 1 base, there was a span of 9 bases. CDR1 is MRHNA and CDR2 is SNTAGT in the germline V gene. CDR3 in amino acids: CASSPQGNTGELFF. DNA for the CDR3: TGTGCCAGCAGCCCACAGGGGAACACCGGGGAGCTGTTTTTT.

In regard to this clone: Relative to the germline gene, one junction end is altered; a read error may explain this. The chain joins TRBV7-9 to TRBJ1-6, with unresolved D. This CDR3 spans 17 amino acids. Germline values: CDR1 SEHNR, CDR2 FQNEAQ (reference sequence). This chain's CDR3 is CSSSISDTSSYNSPLHF. The CDR3 region has the DNA TGTTCCAGCAGCATATCCGACACAAGCTCCTATAATTCACCCCTCCACTTT.

The chain is built from TRBV7-9 and TRBJ2-3, with 12 bases matching TRBD2. V was pared by 4 bases and J by 4 bases, with 3 bases of the junction left unmatched. CDR3 length equals 15 residues. Per germline, CDR1 SEHNR and CDR2 FQNEAQ (reference sequence). The CDR3 here is CASSSTSGGADTQYF. CDR3 bases: TGTGCCAGCAGCTCGACTAGCGGGGGTGCAGATACGCAGTATTTT.

The V gene is TRBV6-5, the J gene TRBJ1-6; D might be TRBD1 (5 bases). CDR1 is MNHEY and CDR2 is SVGAGI in the germline V gene. Trimming took 2 bases from V and 8 from J, leaving 10 bases between them. There are 14 residues in the CDR3. The CDR3 here is CASSYRGGDSPLHF. As DNA, the CDR3 is TGTGCCAGCAGTTACCGGGGGGGGGATTCACCCCTCCACTTT.

The chain has TRBV29-1 and TRBJ2-2, with a possible D match to TRBD1 (5 bases). V lost 3 bases, J lost 4 bases, and 9 bases lay in between. Germline values: CDR1 SQVTM, CDR2 ANQGSEA. The CDR3 runs 13 residues. The CDR3 loop is CSVDRVSTGELFF. The CDR3 region has the DNA TGCAGCGTTGACAGGGTTAGCACCGGGGAGCTGTTTTTT.

This clone was observed a single time. The genes are TRBV11-3 and TRBJ2-2; D remains ambiguous. Trimming left V 0 bases short and J 2 bases short, with 4 bases between. The CDR3 runs 14 residues. From germline, CDR1 is SGHNT and CDR2 YENEEA. Here the CDR3 reads CASSLDSNTGELFF. The DNA of the CDR3 is TGTGCCAGCAGCTTAGACAGTAACACCGGGGAGCTGTTTTTT.

The V gene is TRBV28, the J gene TRBJ2-7; 7 bases are a match to TRBD1. J was trimmed by 5 bases and V by 6 bases; bases with no gene match: 7. CDR1 and CDR2 (germline): MDHEN, SYDVKM. This CDR3 region has 13 residues. The CDR3 DNA reads as TGTGCCAGCAGAGAGACAGGGTTACACGAGCAGTACTTC. As protein: CASRETGLHEQYF.

The rearrangement uses TRBV4-1 and TRBJ2-2; unclear D gene. V lost 3 bases, J lost 6 bases, and 11 bases lay in between. CDR1 is MGHRA and CDR2 is YSYEKL in the germline V gene. This CDR3 comprises 14 residues. CDR3 DNA sequence: TGCGCCAGCAGCCACCCGAGACTGCCCGGGGAGCTGTTTTTT. This translates into CASSHPRLPGELFF.

The chain employs TRBV9 and TRBJ2-7, with 8 bases fitting TRBD2. The CDR3 length is 16 residues. The V segment lost 3 bases and the J segment 2 bases; nucleotides outside the gene matches: 10. Germline loops: CDR1 SGDLS, CDR2 YYNGEE. In nucleotides, the CDR3 is TGTGCCAGCAGCGCGACCCGGGGGGGTTTAACCTACGAGCAGTACTTC. This gives the protein CASSATRGGLTYEQYF.

The chain has TRBV7-8 and TRBJ1-1; D call uncertain. The germline V and J ends were trimmed by 5 bases and 0 bases, with 7 bases remaining between them. Germline CDR1 is SGHVS and CDR2 is FQNEAQ. This CDR3 contains 13 residues. In DNA form, the CDR3 reads TGTGCCAGCAGCGTTTACATGAACACTGAAGCTTTCTTT. This gives the protein CASSVYMNTEAFF.

The chain couples TRBV6-6 to TRBJ1-2; no firm D call. The germline CDR1 and CDR2 sequences are MNHNY and SVGAGI (reference sequence). Trimming took off 6 bases at V and 11 bases at J, with 28 bases between the two ends. CDR3 size: 16 residues. CDR3 coding DNA: TGTGCCAGCAGCCCAAGTTTTTTGGTCGGTCGAGGGAGGTACACCTTC. It codes for CASSPSFLVGRGRYTF.

The rearrangement uses TRBV2 and TRBJ1-2; TRBD1 matches at 8 bases. This CDR3 is built from 16 residues. With V trimmed by 6 bases and J by 4 bases, 13 bases remained unmatched. Germline CDR1 is SNHLY and CDR2 is FYNNEI. CDR3 in DNA: TGTGCCAGCAGGGACCCGTTGACAGGGGCGCTCTATGGCTACACCTTC. Its translation is CASRDPLTGALYGYTF.

As for this clone: The junction departs from germline at one end; a sequencing error may be responsible. The J gene is TRBJ2-7, the V gene TRBV18; TRBD1 might be the D (6 bases). This CDR3 spans 17 amino acids. The germline CDR1 and CDR2 sequences are KGHSH and LQKENI. The CDR3 nucleotides are TGTGCCAGCTCACCACGTTATCGGGACATCACCTCTTTAGAGCAGTGCTTC. Its translation is CASSPRYRDITSLEQCF.

This chain's CDR3 is CASSESGAGSREQYF. The CDR3 DNA is TGCGCCAGCAGTGAGTCGGGAGCGGGAAGTCGCGAGCAGTACTTC. The rearrangement links TRBV10-1 to TRBJ2-7; 7 nucleotides line up with TRBD2. The CDR3 runs 15 residues. Germline V lookup: CDR1 WNHNN, CDR2 SYGVQD (reference sequence). With V trimmed by 0 bases and J by 6 bases, 8 bases remained unmatched.

The chain carries TRBV19 and TRBJ2-7; the match to TRBD1 covers 9 bases. The CDR3 runs 12 residues. Trimming took 6 bases from V and 6 from J; bases not matched to a gene: 3. The germline V gene has CDR1 LNHDA and CDR2 SQIVND (reference sequence). CDR3 loop: CASRGTGREQYF. CDR3 bases: TGTGCCAGTAGGGGGACAGGGCGCGAGCAGTACTTC.

The J gene is TRBJ1-2, the V gene TRBV6-5, with 9 bases that match TRBD1. The junction had 3 bases not matched to a gene; V was cut back by 2 bases and J by 8 bases. CDR1 is MNHEY and CDR2 is SVGAGI in the germline V gene. This CDR3 is built from 13 residues. The CDR3: CASSYGTGFGYTF. CDR3 nucleotides: TGTGCCAGCAGTTACGGGACAGGGTTCGGCTACACCTTC.

The V gene is TRBV29-1, the J gene TRBJ1-1; 10 nucleotides align to TRBD1. The CDR3 consists of 16 residues. V shed 8 bases and J 0 bases; nucleotides not matched to a gene: 12. From germline, CDR1 is SQVTM and CDR2 ANQGSEA. The CDR3 reads CSMTGGSNLMNTEAFF. CDR3 in DNA: TGCAGCATGACAGGGGGCTCAAACCTGATGAACACTGAAGCTTTCTTT.

The V and J genes are TRBV5-1 and TRBJ2-2; the D gene is possibly TRBD1 (6 bases). This CDR3 has 16 amino acids. V dropped 0 bases and J dropped 0 bases, with 9 bases sitting between them. The germline V gene has CDR1 SGHRS and CDR2 YFSETQ. Here the CDR3 DNA reads TGCGCCAGCAGCTTGGTGCCAGGGGCGAACACCGGGGAGCTGTTTTTT. Translated, it gives CASSLVPGANTGELFF.

This chain links TRBV5-5 with TRBJ1-3; perhaps TRBD1 as D (5 bases). CDR3 length: 16 amino acids. CDR1 SGHKS and CDR2 YYEKEE come from the germline V gene (reference sequence). Between the trimmed V and J ends, which lost 2 bases and 0 bases, there was a span of 12 bases. The CDR3 spells CASSFDLTVSGNTIYF. As DNA, the CDR3 is TGTGCCAGCAGCTTTGACTTGACAGTCTCTGGAAACACCATATATTTT.

The table lists this clone with a count of one. This sequence joins TRBV30 and TRBJ2-3; no clear D. V gave up 3 bases and J gave up 6 bases, with 22 bases separating them. CDR1 is GTSNPN, CDR2 SVGIG, per germline (reference sequence). This CDR3 comprises 16 residues. CDR3 nucleotide sequence: TGTGCCTGGAGCTTTCCGGCTAGTACCGTGGTCGATACGCAGTATTTT. Its translation: CAWSFPASTVVDTQYF.

This clone was found once. The genes are TRBV29-1 and TRBJ2-2; 12 positions match TRBD2. The CDR3 totals 18 residues. Germline loops: CDR1 SQVTM, CDR2 ANQGSEA. V shed 0 bases, J shed 6 bases, and the junction held 11 bases outside the gene matches. Written as DNA, the CDR3 is TGCAGCGTTGAAGATCGGGCTAGCGGGGGGGCGTACGCCGGGGAGCTGTTTTTT. This gives the protein CSVEDRASGGAYAGELFF.